A single sample gave rise to the 26 T cell receptor beta chains below, sequenced in a study of T cell changes during pregnancy in multiple sclerosis. The data were produced by immunoSEQ multiplex PCR, yet TCRdb's version contains in-frame clones alone and is incomplete. The sample lists 75,000 to 95,000 clones, 92% occurring once. Source: peripheral blood, taken after pregnancy. Source of these receptors: a female donor with multiple sclerosis, enrolled in a pregnancy study.

This chain uses TRBV5-4 with TRBJ2-5; 10 nucleotides agree with TRBD2. This CDR3 spans 15 amino acids. Germline assignment: CDR1 SGHNT and CDR2 YYREEE (reference sequence). V shed 2 bases and J 5 bases; nucleotides not matched to a gene: 6. This CDR3 reads CASSFTSGTGETQYF. The DNA of the CDR3 is TGTGCCAGCAGCTTTACTAGCGGGACTGGGGAGACCCAGTACTTC.

The chain links TRBV6-1 to TRBJ1-2; tentatively, D is TRBD1 (6 bases). The CDR3 extends over 13 amino acids. The germline V gene encodes CDR1 MNHNS and CDR2 SASEGT. V was pared by 2 bases and J by 7 bases, with 11 bases between. CDR3 loop: CASSEQGKGGYTF. The CDR3 DNA reads TGTGCCAGCAGTGAACAGGGGAAGGGTGGCTACACCTTC.

The chain couples TRBV5-1 to TRBJ1-3; D gene unclear. The ends were cut back, 4 bases at V and 1 base at J, with 9 bases in the middle. This CDR3 has 14 residues. From germline, CDR1 is SGHRS and CDR2 YFSETQ. CDR3 DNA sequence: TGCGCCAGCAGCCCAGATCCTTCTGGAAACACCATATATTTT. Amino acid sequence: CASSPDPSGNTIYF.

The rearrangement joins TRBV4-1 to TRBJ1-1; D not certain. V gave up 1 base and J gave up 5 bases, with 14 bases separating them. This CDR3 is 15 amino acids long. Germline values: CDR1 MGHRA, CDR2 YSYEKL. The CDR3: CASSQGAILGTEAFF. The CDR3 DNA is TGCGCCAGCAGCCAAGGGGCCATCCTGGGTACTGAAGCTTTCTTT.

This chain joins TRBV19 and TRBJ1-5, with a possible D match to TRBD1 (5 bases). This CDR3 is 14 amino acids long. With 3 bases removed from V and 7 bases from J, the gap between germline ends came to 13 bases. Germline CDR1 LNHDA, CDR2 SQIVND (reference sequence). The CDR3 is CASSIGGGWQPQHF. In DNA, the CDR3 is TGTGCCAGTAGTATTGGCGGGGGTTGGCAGCCCCAGCATTTT.

This clone appeared a single time. The V and J genes are TRBV19 and TRBJ2-2; D gene unclear. The germline V gene encodes CDR1 LNHDA and CDR2 SQIVND (reference sequence). Trimming took off 0 bases at V and 4 bases at J, with 18 bases between the two ends. This CDR3 is built from 18 residues. CDR3 sequence (DNA): TGTGCCAGTAGTATAGATCGAGGTGGCAACATGGGCACCGGGGAGCTGTTTTTT. Translating it yields CASSIDRGGNMGTGELFF.

The chain is built from TRBV18 and TRBJ1-2; tentative D call: TRBD1 (6 bases). There are 14 residues in the CDR3. Per germline, CDR1 KGHSH and CDR2 LQKENI. V shed 4 bases and J shed 2 bases, with 11 bases lying between them. CDR3 protein: CASSQEQGNYGYTF. The CDR3 nucleotides read TGTGCCAGCTCACAAGAGCAGGGGAACTATGGCTACACCTTC. Combining the CDR3 with reference TRBV18 and TRBJ1-2 gives the whole variable domain NAGVMQNPRHLVRRRGQEARLRCSPMKGHSHVYWYRQLPEEGLKFMVYLQKENIIDESGMPKERFSAEFPKEGPSILRIQQVVRGDSAAYFCASSQEQGNYGYTFGSGTRLTVV.

This chain connects TRBV14 to TRBJ2-1; D may be TRBD2 (6 bases). Trimming removed 4 bases from V and 2 bases from J, with 15 bases in between. The germline gives CDR1 SGHDN, CDR2 FVKESK. The CDR3 loop spans 16 amino acids. In DNA, the CDR3 is TGTGCCAGCAGCCCCCTCGGGGCGGGAACCTACAATGAGCAGTTCTTC. Amino acid sequence: CASSPLGAGTYNEQFF.

This chain uses TRBV19 with TRBJ1-3; D remains ambiguous. Germline values: CDR1 LNHDA, CDR2 SQIVND (reference sequence). V lost 2 bases and J lost 4, with 3 bases in between. The CDR3 is 12 residues long. The CDR3 DNA is TGTGCCAGTAGTATATCAGGAAACACCATATATTTT. It is translated as CASSISGNTIYF.

The chain recombines TRBV5-1 with TRBJ2-7; 7 positions agree with TRBD2. The germline CDR1 and CDR2 sequences are SGHRS and YFSETQ. The CDR3 is 15 residues long. Losses at the gene ends were 4 bases for V and 0 bases for J; bases not matched to a gene: 7. The CDR3 reads CASSIGGSSSYEQYF. Here the CDR3 DNA reads TGCGCCAGCAGCATCGGGGGGTCTAGCTCCTACGAGCAGTACTTC.

V gene TRBV18 combines with J gene TRBJ2-3, with 8 nucleotides matching TRBD1. This CDR3 has 13 amino acids. The trim removed 5 bases at V and 6 bases at J, leaving 4 bases unmatched. Germline V gene data show CDR1 as KGHSH and CDR2 as LQKENI. The CDR3 DNA reads as TGTGCCAGCTCAAAACAGGGGGACGATACGCAGTATTTT. The encoded protein is CASSKQGDDTQYF.

This sequence joins TRBV6-1 and TRBJ1-5, with a possible D match to TRBD1 (5 bases). The germline V gene has CDR1 MNHNS and CDR2 SASEGT. This CDR3 contains 15 residues. The V end lost 6 bases, the J end lost 6 bases, and 18 bases lay between the germline ends. CDR3 loop: CASRPRVLTAQPQHF. CDR3 bases: TGTGCCAGCAGACCCAGGGTTTTAACAGCTCAGCCCCAGCATTTT.

The chain is built from TRBV30 and TRBJ1-2, with a possible D match to TRBD1 (5 bases). CDR1 is GTSNPN, CDR2 SVGIG, per germline (reference sequence). V dropped 4 bases and J dropped 13 bases, with 25 bases sitting between them. The CDR3 has 14 amino acids. As DNA, the CDR3 is TGTGCCTGGAACGAGGGACTGGGGACCTCTAGATCCACCTTC. It encodes CAWNEGLGTSRSTF.

This chain connects TRBV13 to TRBJ2-1; TRBD2 aligns across 11 bases. After removal of 4 bases from V and 3 bases from J, the junction contained 23 bases not matched to a gene. CDR1 and CDR2 (germline): PRHDT, FYEKMQ (reference sequence). This CDR3 spans 22 amino acids. CDR3 nucleotide sequence: TGTGCCAGCAGCTCGTCGTCCCTACTAGCGGGGGAGATTATGCTAAGCTACAATGAGCAGTTCTTC. Its protein product is CASSSSSLLAGEIMLSYNEQFF.

The chain couples TRBV4-1 to TRBJ1-6, with D maybe TRBD1 (6 bases). Germline V gene lookup returns CDR1 MGHRA and CDR2 YSYEKL. Trimming shortened V by 0 bases and J by 9 bases, and 18 bases separated the two germline ends. The length of the CDR3 is 17 residues. The CDR3, as DNA: TGCGCCAGCAGCCAAGATTCTTCGCAGGGGCTCCTTTCACCCCTCCACTTT. This codes for CASSQDSSQGLLSPLHF.

J is TRBJ2-1 and V is TRBV7-2; weak D call: TRBD2 (6 bases). The CDR3 is 15 residues long. V was cut by 3 bases and J by 4 bases, with 13 bases left in between. CDR1 is SGHTA and CDR2 is FQGNSA in the germline V gene. The CDR3 coding sequence is TGTGCCAGCAGCTTGTGGACGGGGGAGTACAATGAGCAGTTCTTC. This translates into CASSLWTGEYNEQFF.

This clone appeared a single time. This chain's CDR3 is CSANSGNTIYF. The CDR3 DNA reads as TGCAGTGCCAACTCTGGAAACACCATATATTTT. The rearrangement joins TRBV20-1 to TRBJ1-3; D is unclear. CDR3 size: 11 residues. Deletions cut 6 bases from V and 0 bases from J, with 3 bases between. CDR1 and CDR2 (germline): DFQATT, SNEGSKA (reference sequence).

The chain carries TRBV7-2 and TRBJ2-1; 7 bases are a match to TRBD2. This CDR3 region has 15 residues. The ends lost 6 bases at V and 5 bases at J; junction bases unmatched: 10. The germline gives CDR1 SGHTA, CDR2 FQGNSA. DNA for the CDR3: TGTGCCAGCAGATTGACTAGCCAGAAAAACAATGAGCAGTTCTTC. Amino acids: CASRLTSQKNNEQFF.

CDR3 in DNA: TGTGCCAGCAGCCAACTAGGGACTGGGGAGCAGTTCTTC. This sequence encodes CASSQLGTGEQFF. The rearrangement links TRBV14 to TRBJ2-1; TRBD2 is a possible D gene (6 bases). Trimming stripped 2 bases from V and 10 bases from J, with 12 bases between. Germline-derived CDR1 and CDR2 are SGHDN and FVKESK. The CDR3 runs to 13 residues. Based on the CDR3 plus reference TRBV14 and TRBJ2-1, the full variable domain is EAGVTQFPSHSVIEKGQTVTLRCDPISGHDNLYWYRRVMGKEIKFLLHFVKESKQDESGMPNNRFLAERTGGTYSTLKVQPAELEDSGVYFCASSQLGTGEQFFGPGTRLTVL.

The chain has TRBV7-2 and TRBJ1-2; D gene unclear. The V end lost 5 bases, the J end lost 4 bases, and 17 bases lay between the germline ends. The CDR3 length is 15 residues. Germline lookup yields CDR1 SGHTA and CDR2 FQGNSA. The CDR3 reads CASSTPDGVGYGYTF. The CDR3 DNA reads TGTGCCAGCAGCACCCCGGACGGGGTGGGCTATGGCTACACCTTC.

The rearrangement links TRBV19 to TRBJ1-1; perhaps TRBD1 as D (6 bases). V was cut by 7 bases and J by 0 bases, with 12 bases left in between. This CDR3 comprises 14 residues. The germline V gene encodes CDR1 LNHDA and CDR2 SQIVND (reference sequence). CDR3 nucleotide sequence: TGTGCCAGTATAGGGGGAATAATGAACACTGAAGCTTTCTTT. The encoded protein is CASIGGIMNTEAFF. Full variable domain (outside the CDR3, taken from reference TRBV19 and TRBJ1-1): DGGITQSPKYLFRKEGQNVTLSCEQNLNHDAMYWYRQDPGQGLRLIYYSQIVNDFQKGDIAEGYSVSREKKESFPLTVTSAQKNPTAFYLCASIGGIMNTEAFFGQGTRLTVV.

V is TRBV5-1 and J is TRBJ1-2, with D possibly TRBD1 on 5 matching bases. V was pared by 4 bases and J by 6 bases, with 19 bases between. In germline, CDR1 is SGHRS, CDR2 YFSETQ. The CDR3 extends over 15 amino acids. The CDR3: CASSPPGGGGHGYTF. CDR3 DNA sequence: TGCGCCAGCAGCCCCCCCGGCGGGGGTGGCCATGGCTACACCTTC. Full variable domain (remainder filled in from reference TRBV5-1 and TRBJ1-2): KAGVTQTPRYLIKTRGQQVTLSCSPISGHRSVSWYQQTPGQGLQFLFEYFSETQRNKGNFPGRFSGRQFSNSRSEMNVSTLELGDSALYLCASSPPGGGGHGYTFGSGTRLTVV.

This chain joins TRBV6-1 and TRBJ2-2; no firm D call. V gave up 3 bases and J gave up 5 bases, with 7 bases separating them. The germline V gene has CDR1 MNHNS and CDR2 SASEGT. The CDR3 totals 13 residues. Here the CDR3 reads CASSDTVTGELFF. For the CDR3, the DNA is TGTGCCAGCAGTGATACGGTGACCGGGGAGCTGTTTTTT.

This clone has a handful of counts. The V and J genes are TRBV6-1 and TRBJ2-3, with D possibly TRBD2 on 6 matching bases. The germline V and J ends were trimmed by 5 bases and 1 base, with 13 bases remaining between them. Germline CDR1 is MNHNS and CDR2 is SASEGT. This CDR3 region has 15 residues. The DNA for the CDR3 is TGTGCCAGCAGTAAAATTAGCGGTGGCACAGATACGCAGTATTTT. It translates to CASSKISGGTDTQYF.

The chain employs TRBV5-3 and TRBJ1-2, with D possibly being TRBD1 (6 bases). TRBV5-3 is reported as an ORF; its role is uncertain. V was shortened by 3 bases and J by 3 bases, with 15 bases between the two germline ends. The length of the CDR3 is 15 residues. This CDR3 reads CARSSLTGSDYGYTF. CDR3 nucleotide sequence: TGTGCCAGAAGCTCTTTAACAGGGAGCGACTATGGCTACACCTTC.

The V call is TRBV9, the J call TRBJ2-2; 12 bases agree with TRBD1. V lost 2 bases to trimming and J lost 2 bases; unmatched junction nucleotides: 7. CDR1 SGDLS and CDR2 YYNGEE come from the germline V gene. This CDR3 has 18 residues. CDR3 nucleotide sequence: TGTGCCAGCAGCGTGGAGGGGACAGGGGGCGTCAACACCGGGGAGCTGTTTTTT. Its translation is CASSVEGTGGVNTGELFF.